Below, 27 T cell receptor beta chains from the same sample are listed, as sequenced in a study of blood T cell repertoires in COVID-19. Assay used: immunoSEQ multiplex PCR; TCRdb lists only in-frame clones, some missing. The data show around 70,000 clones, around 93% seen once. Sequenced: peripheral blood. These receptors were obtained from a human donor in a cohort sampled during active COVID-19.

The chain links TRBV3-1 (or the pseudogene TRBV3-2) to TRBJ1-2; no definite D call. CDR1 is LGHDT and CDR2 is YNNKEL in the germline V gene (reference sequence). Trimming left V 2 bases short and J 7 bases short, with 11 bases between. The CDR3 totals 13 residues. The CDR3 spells CASSQSRESGYTF. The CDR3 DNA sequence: TGTGCCAGCAGCCAATCGAGGGAATCTGGCTACACCTTC.

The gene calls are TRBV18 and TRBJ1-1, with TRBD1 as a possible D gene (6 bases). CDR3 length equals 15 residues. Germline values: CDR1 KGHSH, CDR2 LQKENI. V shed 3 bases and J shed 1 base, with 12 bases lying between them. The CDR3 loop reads CASSPFGTQNTEAFF. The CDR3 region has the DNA TGTGCCAGCTCACCTTTTGGGACACAGAACACTGAAGCTTTCTTT.

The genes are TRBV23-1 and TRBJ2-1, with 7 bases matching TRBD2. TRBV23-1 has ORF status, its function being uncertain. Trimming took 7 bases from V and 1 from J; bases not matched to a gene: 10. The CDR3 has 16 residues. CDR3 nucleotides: TGCGCCAGCATCAGGTGGTGCGGGAGTTCCTACAATGAGCAGTTCTTC. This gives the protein CASIRWCGSSYNEQFF.

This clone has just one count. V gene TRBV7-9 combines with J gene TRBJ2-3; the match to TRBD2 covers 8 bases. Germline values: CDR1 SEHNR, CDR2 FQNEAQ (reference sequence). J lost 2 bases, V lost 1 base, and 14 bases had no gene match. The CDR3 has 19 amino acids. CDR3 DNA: TGTGCCAGCAGCTTAGTCGGGAGGGGTCTACACATTTTCACAGATACGCAGTATTTT. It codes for CASSLVGRGLHIFTDTQYF.

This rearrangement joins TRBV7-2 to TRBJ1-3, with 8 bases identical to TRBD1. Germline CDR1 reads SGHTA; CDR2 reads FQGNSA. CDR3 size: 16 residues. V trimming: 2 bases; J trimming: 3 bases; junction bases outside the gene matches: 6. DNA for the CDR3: TGTGCCAGCAGCTTATCTCCAGGGGGCGGTGGAAACACCATATATTTT. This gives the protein CASSLSPGGGGNTIYF.

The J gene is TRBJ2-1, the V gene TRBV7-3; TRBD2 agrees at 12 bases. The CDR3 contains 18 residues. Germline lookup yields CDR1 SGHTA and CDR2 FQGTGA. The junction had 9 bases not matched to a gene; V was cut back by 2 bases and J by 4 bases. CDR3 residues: CASSLHPQLAGGYNEQFF. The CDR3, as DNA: TGTGCCAGCAGCTTACATCCCCAACTAGCGGGGGGATACAATGAGCAGTTCTTC.

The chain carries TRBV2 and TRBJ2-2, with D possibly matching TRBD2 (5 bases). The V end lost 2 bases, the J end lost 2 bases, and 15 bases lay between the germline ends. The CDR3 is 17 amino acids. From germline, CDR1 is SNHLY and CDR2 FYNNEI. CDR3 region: CASSEPLATANTGELFF. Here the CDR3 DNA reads TGTGCCAGCAGTGAACCCCTAGCAACGGCTAACACCGGGGAGCTGTTTTTT. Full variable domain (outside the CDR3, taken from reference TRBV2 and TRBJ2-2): EPEVTQTPSHQVTQMGQEVILRCVPISNHLYFYWYRQILGQKVEFLVSFYNNEISEKSEIFDDQFSVERPDGSNFTLKIRSTKLEDSAMYFCASSEPLATANTGELFFGEGSRLTVL.

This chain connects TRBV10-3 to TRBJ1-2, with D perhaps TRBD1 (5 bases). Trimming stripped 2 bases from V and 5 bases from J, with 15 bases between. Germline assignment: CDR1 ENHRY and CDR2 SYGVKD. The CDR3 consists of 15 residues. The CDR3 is CAISEPGGELYGYTF. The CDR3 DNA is TGTGCCATCAGTGAGCCGGGGGGGGAGCTATATGGCTACACCTTC.

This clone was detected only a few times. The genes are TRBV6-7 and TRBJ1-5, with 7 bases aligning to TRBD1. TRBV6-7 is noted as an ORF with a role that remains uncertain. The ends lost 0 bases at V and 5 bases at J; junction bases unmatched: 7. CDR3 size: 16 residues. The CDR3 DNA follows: TGTGCCAGCAGTTACTCGATTTCGCAGGGGGATCAGCCCCAGCATTTT. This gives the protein CASSYSISQGDQPQHF.

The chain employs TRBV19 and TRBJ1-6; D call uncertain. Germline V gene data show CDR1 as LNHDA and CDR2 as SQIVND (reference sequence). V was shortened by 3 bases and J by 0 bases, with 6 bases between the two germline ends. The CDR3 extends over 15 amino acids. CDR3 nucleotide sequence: TGTGCCAGTAGTATGGAGAGCTCCTATAATTCACCCCTCCACTTT. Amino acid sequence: CASSMESSYNSPLHF.

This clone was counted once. CDR3 DNA: TGTGCCAGCAGCTTGCAGGGGGGCACCTATAATTCACCCCTCCACTTT. Protein sequence: CASSLQGGTYNSPLHF. The chain uses TRBV5-5 and TRBJ1-6; TRBD1 matches at 7 bases. Losses at the gene ends were 1 base for V and 2 bases for J; bases not matched to a gene: 3. This CDR3 spans 16 amino acids. Germline V gives CDR1 SGHKS, CDR2 YYEKEE (reference sequence).

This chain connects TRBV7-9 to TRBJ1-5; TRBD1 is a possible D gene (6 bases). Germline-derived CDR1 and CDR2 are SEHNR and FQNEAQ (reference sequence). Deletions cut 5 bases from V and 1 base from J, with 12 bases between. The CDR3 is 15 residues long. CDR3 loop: CASSPLGQSNQPQHF. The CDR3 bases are TGTGCCAGCAGCCCCCTCGGACAGAGCAATCAGCCCCAGCATTTT.

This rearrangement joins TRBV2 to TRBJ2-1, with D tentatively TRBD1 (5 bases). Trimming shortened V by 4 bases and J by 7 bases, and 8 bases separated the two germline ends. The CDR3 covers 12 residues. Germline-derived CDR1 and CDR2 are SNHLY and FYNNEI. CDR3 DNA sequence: TGTGCCAGCAGTGGGGGCTGGAATGAGCAGTTCTTC. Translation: CASSGGWNEQFF.

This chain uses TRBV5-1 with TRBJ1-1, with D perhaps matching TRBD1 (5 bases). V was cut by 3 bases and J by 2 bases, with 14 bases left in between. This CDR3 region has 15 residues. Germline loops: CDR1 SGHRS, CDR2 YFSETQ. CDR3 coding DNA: TGCGCCAGCAGCTCGAAGCAGGGTAGAAACACTGAAGCTTTCTTT. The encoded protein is CASSSKQGRNTEAFF.

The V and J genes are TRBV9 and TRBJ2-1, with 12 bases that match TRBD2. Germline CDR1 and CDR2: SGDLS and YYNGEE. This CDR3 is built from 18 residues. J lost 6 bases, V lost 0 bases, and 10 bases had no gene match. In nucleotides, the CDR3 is TGTGCCAGCAGCGTAGCTAGCGGGAGGGGCAGCGTCGGCAATGAGCAGTTCTTC. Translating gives CASSVASGRGSVGNEQFF.

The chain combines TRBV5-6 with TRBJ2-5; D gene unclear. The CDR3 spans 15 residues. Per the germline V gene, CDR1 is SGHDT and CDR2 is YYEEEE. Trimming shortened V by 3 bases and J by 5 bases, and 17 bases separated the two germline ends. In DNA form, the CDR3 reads TGTGCCAGCAGCTCGGGTCGTAGAATCCGGGAGACCCAGTACTTC. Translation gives CASSSGRRIRETQYF.

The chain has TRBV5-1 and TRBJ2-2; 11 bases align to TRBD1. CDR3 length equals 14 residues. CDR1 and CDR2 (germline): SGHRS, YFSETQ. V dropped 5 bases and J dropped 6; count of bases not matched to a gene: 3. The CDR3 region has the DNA TGCGCCAGCAGTTGGGACAGGGGGTCCGGGGAGCTGTTTTTT. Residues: CASSWDRGSGELFF.

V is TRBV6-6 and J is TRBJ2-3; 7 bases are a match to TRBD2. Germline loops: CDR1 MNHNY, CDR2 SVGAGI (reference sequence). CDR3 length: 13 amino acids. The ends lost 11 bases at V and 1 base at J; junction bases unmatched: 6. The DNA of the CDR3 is TGTGCCGGGGGTGGGGGGGGCACAGATACGCAGTATTTT. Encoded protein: CAGGGGGTDTQYF.

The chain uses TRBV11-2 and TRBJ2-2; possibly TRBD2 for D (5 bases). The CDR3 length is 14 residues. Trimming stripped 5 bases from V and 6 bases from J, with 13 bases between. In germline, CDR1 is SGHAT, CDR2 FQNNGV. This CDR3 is CASSTNLAPGELFF. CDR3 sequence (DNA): TGTGCCAGCAGCACAAACCTAGCACCCGGGGAGCTGTTTTTT.

CDR3 residues: CASSPDRGGYGYTF. CDR3 DNA sequence: TGTGCCAGTAGTCCGGACAGGGGAGGCTATGGCTACACCTTC. The V and J genes are TRBV19 and TRBJ1-2; 9 bases fit TRBD1. V gave up 5 bases and J gave up 4 bases; unmatched junction bases: 5. The CDR3 length is 14 residues. Per the germline V gene, CDR1 is LNHDA and CDR2 is SQIVND (reference sequence).

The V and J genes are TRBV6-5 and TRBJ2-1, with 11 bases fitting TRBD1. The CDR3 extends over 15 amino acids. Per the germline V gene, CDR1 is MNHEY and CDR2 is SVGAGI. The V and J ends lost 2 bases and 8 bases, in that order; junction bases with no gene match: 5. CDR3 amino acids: CASSYGTGGSDEQFF. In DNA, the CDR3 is TGTGCCAGCAGTTACGGGACAGGGGGTAGCGATGAGCAGTTCTTC.

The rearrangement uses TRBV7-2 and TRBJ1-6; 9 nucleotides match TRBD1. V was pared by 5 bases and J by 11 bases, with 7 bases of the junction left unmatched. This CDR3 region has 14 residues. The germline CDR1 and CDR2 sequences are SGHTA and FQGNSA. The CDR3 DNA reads TGTGCCAGCAGCCTAGGACAGGGGAGGCCACCCCTCCACTTT. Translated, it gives CASSLGQGRPPLHF.

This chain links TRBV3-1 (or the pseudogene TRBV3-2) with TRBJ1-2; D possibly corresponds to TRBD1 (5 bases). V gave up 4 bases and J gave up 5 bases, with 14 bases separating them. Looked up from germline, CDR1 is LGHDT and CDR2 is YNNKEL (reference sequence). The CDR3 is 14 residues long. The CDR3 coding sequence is TGTGCCAGCAGCCGAATAGAGGAGGGGTATGGCTACACCTTC. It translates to CASSRIEEGYGYTF.

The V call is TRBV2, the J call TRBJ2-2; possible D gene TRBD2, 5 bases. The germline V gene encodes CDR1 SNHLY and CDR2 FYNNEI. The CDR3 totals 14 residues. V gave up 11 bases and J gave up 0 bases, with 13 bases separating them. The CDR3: CAGRTDSNTGELFF. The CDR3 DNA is TGTGCCGGGCGGACGGACTCGAACACCGGGGAGCTGTTTTTT.

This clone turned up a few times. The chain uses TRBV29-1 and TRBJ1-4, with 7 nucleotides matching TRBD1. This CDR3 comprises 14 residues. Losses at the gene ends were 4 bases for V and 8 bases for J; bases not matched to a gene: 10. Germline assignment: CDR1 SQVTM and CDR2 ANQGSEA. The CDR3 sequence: CSVANRGGLEKLFF. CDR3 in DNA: TGCAGCGTTGCGAACAGGGGAGGATTAGAAAAACTGTTTTTT.

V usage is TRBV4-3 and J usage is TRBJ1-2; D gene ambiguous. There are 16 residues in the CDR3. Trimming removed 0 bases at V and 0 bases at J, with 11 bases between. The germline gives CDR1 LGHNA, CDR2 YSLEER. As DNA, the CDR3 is TGCGCCAGCAGCCAAGAACTAAATGACCCTAACTATGGCTACACCTTC. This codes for CASSQELNDPNYGYTF.

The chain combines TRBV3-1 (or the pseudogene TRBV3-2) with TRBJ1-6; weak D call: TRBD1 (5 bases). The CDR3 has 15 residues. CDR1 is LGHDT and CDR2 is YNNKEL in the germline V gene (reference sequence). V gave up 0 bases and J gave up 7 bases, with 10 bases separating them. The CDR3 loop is CASSQEGTGNSPLHF. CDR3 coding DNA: TGTGCCAGCAGCCAAGAAGGGACTGGCAATTCACCCCTCCACTTT.